Sequencing of this T cell receptor (beta chain) was carried out in a study of T-cell reconstitution after alpha-beta-depleted transplantation in children. Findings of the study overall: There were reportedly several hundred expanded graft clones from which alpha-beta T cells came about two months after transplant. T cells produced anew were the main source of T-cell counts and diversity one year after transplant. Surviving recipient cells, namely T cells and thymic progenitors, were the source of high day-60 TCRbeta diversity in some patients.

As regards this clonotype: Antigen: not known.

TCRbeta library construction was performed incorporating unique molecular identifiers. In TCRdb, the PCR reads were re-called with MiXCR into one record per CDR3 protein. Among around 580,000 distinct CDR3 sequences, 27% were seen once, and the ten largest hold just over 35%. CDR1 is SGHTA, CDR2 FQGNSA, per germline. The CDR3 runs to 18 residues. V was shortened by 0 bases and J by 0 bases, with 14 bases between the two germline ends. The chain is built from TRBV7-2 and TRBJ2-2; D is perhaps TRBD2 (6 bases). The clonotype was recovered from a boy younger than two with Wiskott-Aldrich syndrome, due to receive a stem cell transplant. Sequenced material: PBMCs, taken before TCRalphabeta/CD19-depleted stem cell transplant. The DNA for the CDR3 is TGTGCCAGCAGCTTAGCAAGCGGCGGGGCCGCGAACACCGGGGAGCTGTTTTTT. Translated: CASSLASGGAANTGELFF.